These 22 T cell receptor beta chains share one sample of origin, sequenced in a study of shared clonotypes between healthy human individuals. Profiled with immunoSEQ multiplex PCR; TCRdb holds only in-frame clones, not every one. Of over 2 million clones listed, around 95% are singletons. Sequencing was performed on naive CD4+ T cells sorted from blood. Subset specified: CD45RA+ positively selected. The receptor source for this set is a man between 18 and 29 years old in good health.

The genes are TRBV7-2 and TRBJ2-2; the D gene is possibly TRBD1 (6 bases). Trimming took 2 bases from V and 7 from J, leaving 11 bases between them. The CDR3 contains 14 residues. Germline V gene sequence: CDR1 SGHTA, CDR2 FQGNSA. The CDR3 nucleotides read TGTGCCAGCAGCTTAATGGGGGCAAACGGGGAGCTGTTTTTT. Translated, it gives CASSLMGANGELFF.

As concerns this clone: Other nucleotide sequences in the sample specify the same CDR3. The genes are TRBV6-5 and TRBJ2-7, with 12 bases lining up with TRBD1. V gave up 2 bases and J gave up 2 bases; unmatched junction bases: 1. The germline CDR1 and CDR2 sequences are MNHEY and SVGAGI. The CDR3 runs 15 residues. The CDR3 sequence is CASSYRDRGPYEQYF. In DNA form, the CDR3 reads TGTGCCAGCAGTTACCGGGACAGGGGGCCCTACGAGCAGTACTTC.

J is TRBJ2-3 and V is TRBV11-1; 8 bases line up with TRBD1. CDR3 length: 16 amino acids. The germline V gene encodes CDR1 SGHAT and CDR2 FQDESV (reference sequence). V was pared by 6 bases and J by 5 bases, with 13 bases of the junction left unmatched. The CDR3 loop reads CASRSGTGLGEDTQYF. CDR3 in DNA: TGTGCCAGCAGATCCGGGACAGGCTTAGGGGAAGATACGCAGTATTTT. Variable domain in full (rest from reference TRBV11-1 and TRBJ2-3): EAEVAQSPRYKITEKSQAVAFWCDPISGHATLYWYRQILGQGPELLVQFQDESVVDDSQLPKDRFSAERLKGVDSTLKIQPAELGDSAMYLCASRSGTGLGEDTQYFGPGTRLTVL.

In DNA form, the CDR3 reads TGTGCCAGCAGCGTATCGACAGGGGTCACTGAAGCTTTCTTT. Its translation is CASSVSTGVTEAFF. The chain couples TRBV9 to TRBJ1-1, with TRBD1 matching 8 bases. The germline CDR1 and CDR2 sequences are SGDLS and YYNGEE. J gave up 4 bases and V 1 base, and 3 bases lay outside the gene matches. The CDR3 runs to 14 residues. Full variable domain (rest looked up from reference TRBV9 and TRBJ1-1): DSGVTQTPKHLITATGQRVTLRCSPRSGDLSVYWYQQSLDQGLQFLIQYYNGEERAKGNILERFSAQQFPDLHSELNLSSLELGDSALYFCASSVSTGVTEAFFGQGTRLTVV.

V gene TRBV10-3 combines with J gene TRBJ2-5; TRBD1 aligns across 10 bases. CDR3 length: 15 residues. Germline V gene lookup returns CDR1 ENHRY and CDR2 SYGVKD. V lost 10 bases, J lost 5 bases, and 13 bases stayed unmatched. The CDR3 loop is CATRAMTGGMETQYF. DNA for the CDR3: TGTGCCACCAGGGCCATGACAGGGGGCATGGAGACCCAGTACTTC.

The rearrangement joins TRBV19 to TRBJ2-1; no definite D call. Germline values: CDR1 LNHDA, CDR2 SQIVND (reference sequence). V dropped 1 base and J dropped 5 bases, with 12 bases sitting between them. The CDR3 runs 15 residues. The CDR3 sequence: CASSIGYLQDNEQFF. CDR3 coding DNA: TGTGCCAGTAGTATAGGGTACTTGCAAGACAATGAGCAGTTCTTC.

As concerns this clone: The sample holds other DNA sequences that translate to the same CDR3. The V gene is TRBV6-5, the J gene TRBJ2-7; D possibly corresponds to TRBD2 (6 bases). V lost 6 bases and J 1 base, leaving 10 bases between the germline ends. CDR1 is MNHEY and CDR2 is SVGAGI in the germline V gene. The CDR3 extends over 13 amino acids. The CDR3 region is CASRAGGSYEQYF. The CDR3 bases are TGTGCCAGCAGGGCCGGGGGTTCCTACGAGCAGTACTTC.

The chain recombines TRBV11-3 with TRBJ2-1; D perhaps matches TRBD1 (5 bases). The germline V and J ends were trimmed by 0 bases and 8 bases, with 14 bases remaining between them. The CDR3 has 15 amino acids. The germline gives CDR1 SGHNT, CDR2 YENEEA. CDR3 in DNA: TGTGCCAGCAGCTTAGAAGGTCACAAAGGGGATGAGCAGTTCTTC. Amino acid sequence: CASSLEGHKGDEQFF. Based on the CDR3 plus reference TRBV11-3 and TRBJ2-1, the full variable domain is EAGVVQSPRYKIIEKKQPVAFWCNPISGHNTLYWYLQNLGQGPELLIRYENEEAVDDSQLPKDRFSAERLKGVDSTLKIQPAELGDSAVYLCASSLEGHKGDEQFFGPGTRLTVL.

The chain combines TRBV23-1 with TRBJ2-3, with D possibly matching TRBD2 (5 bases). TRBV23-1 is given ORF status, its function remaining uncertain. CDR3 length: 15 amino acids. V lost 4 bases, J lost 1 base, and 12 bases lay in between. The CDR3 bases are TGCGCCAGCAGTCTCGTAGCGAATCGCACAGATACGCAGTATTTT. Protein product: CASSLVANRTDTQYF.

A word on this clone: In the same sample, other DNA sequences code for this CDR3. CDR3 in DNA: TGTGCCAGCAGTTACCGGGGCTACAATGAGCAGTTCTTC. Protein sequence: CASSYRGYNEQFF. The J gene is TRBJ2-1, the V gene TRBV6-5, with D possibly being TRBD2 (5 bases). This CDR3 contains 13 residues. V lost 2 bases and J 3 bases, leaving 5 bases between the germline ends. Germline CDR1 MNHEY, CDR2 SVGAGI.

J is TRBJ2-7 and V is TRBV5-5; D may be TRBD1 (6 bases). Trimming took 3 bases from V and 3 from J, leaving 16 bases between them. CDR3 length equals 15 residues. Germline CDR1 SGHKS, CDR2 YYEKEE (reference sequence). The CDR3: CASSSGQTSFYEQYF. DNA of the CDR3: TGTGCCAGCAGCTCCGGACAGACGTCCTTCTACGAGCAGTACTTC.

The chain links TRBV10-2 to TRBJ2-5; 8 nucleotides agree with TRBD1. The CDR3 runs 17 residues. In germline, CDR1 is WSHSY, CDR2 SAAADI. Trimming at V came to 0 bases and at J to 0 bases, leaving 6 bases not matched to a gene. The CDR3 DNA reads as TGCGCCAGCAGTGAGTCGGAGACAGGGGCGTACCAAGAGACCCAGTACTTC. Protein product: CASSESETGAYQETQYF.

This chain connects TRBV9 to TRBJ1-2; D gene uncertain. The germline V gene has CDR1 SGDLS and CDR2 YYNGEE. The CDR3 length is 14 residues. The V end was cut by 0 bases, the J end by 1 base, with 7 bases between. CDR3 DNA: TGTGCCAGCAGCGTAGCGATAGATAACTATGGCTACACCTTC. It specifies CASSVAIDNYGYTF.

The table lists this clone with a few counts. The J gene is TRBJ2-1, the V gene TRBV7-9, with 12 nucleotides matching TRBD2. The junction had 4 bases not matched to a gene; V was cut back by 5 bases and J by 5 bases. The germline CDR1 and CDR2 sequences are SEHNR and FQNEAQ (reference sequence). This CDR3 contains 15 residues. CDR3 loop: CASSDLAGGNNEQFF. The CDR3 DNA reads as TGTGCCAGCAGCGACCTAGCGGGAGGGAACAATGAGCAGTTCTTC.

This chain joins TRBV28 and TRBJ2-7; D is uncertain. In germline, CDR1 is MDHEN, CDR2 SYDVKM. Trimming took 8 bases from V and 0 from J, leaving 14 bases between them. CDR3 length: 14 residues. The CDR3 DNA reads TGTGCCAGCCGAGGACCCGAGAGCTCCTACGAGCAGTACTTC. It encodes CASRGPESSYEQYF.

The rearrangement joins TRBV5-1 to TRBJ2-3; TRBD2 agrees at 10 bases. The CDR3 has 15 residues. Per germline, CDR1 SGHRS and CDR2 YFSETQ. V trimming: 4 bases; J trimming: 4 bases; junction bases outside the gene matches: 6. Written as DNA, the CDR3 is TGCGCCAGCAGCCCCGGGACTAGCGAACCAGATACGCAGTATTTT. It specifies CASSPGTSEPDTQYF.

The V and J genes are TRBV11-2 and TRBJ2-1; tentatively, D is TRBD2 (6 bases). This CDR3 is 17 amino acids long. Trimming stripped 4 bases from V and 1 base from J, with 17 bases between. Germline CDR1 is SGHAT and CDR2 is FQNNGV. The CDR3: CASSSFWRESSYNEQFF. CDR3 in DNA: TGTGCCAGCAGCTCATTTTGGAGGGAATCGTCCTACAATGAGCAGTTCTTC.

The chain links TRBV15 to TRBJ1-2, with 7 bases aligning to TRBD1. V lost 1 base and J lost 8; bases outside the gene matches: 7. This CDR3 comprises 14 residues. Germline CDR1 reads LNHNV; CDR2 reads YYDKDF (reference sequence). The DNA for the CDR3 is TGTGCCACCAGCAGAGGGGGGACAGTAGGCGGCTACACCTTC. Translated: CATSRGGTVGGYTF.

This sequence joins TRBV10-3 and TRBJ1-4, with 10 bases that match TRBD1. Germline V gene data show CDR1 as ENHRY and CDR2 as SYGVKD. V trimming: 10 bases; J trimming: 7 bases; junction bases outside the gene matches: 3. The CDR3 is 12 amino acids. This CDR3 reads CATGTGVEKLFF. The CDR3 DNA sequence: TGTGCCACCGGGACAGGGGTTGAAAAACTGTTTTTT.

The chain couples TRBV5-4 to TRBJ1-2; D perhaps matches TRBD1 (5 bases). V lost 0 bases and J lost 3, with 15 bases in between. The CDR3 length is 16 residues. CDR1 SGHNT and CDR2 YYREEE come from the germline V gene (reference sequence). The CDR3 reads CASSLAGAGYDYGYTF. For the CDR3, the DNA is TGTGCCAGCAGCTTGGCCGGGGCAGGGTACGACTATGGCTACACCTTC. Full variable domain (rest looked up from reference TRBV5-4 and TRBJ1-2): ETGVTQSPTHLIKTRGQQVTLRCSSQSGHNTVSWYQQALGQGPQFIFQYYREEENGRGNFPPRFSGLQFPNYSSELNVNALELDDSALYLCASSLAGAGYDYGYTFGSGTRLTVV.

V is TRBV7-9 and J is TRBJ2-2, with 7 bases that match TRBD1. J lost 6 bases, V lost 2 bases, and 6 bases had no gene match. This CDR3 contains 15 residues. Germline values: CDR1 SEHNR, CDR2 FQNEAQ (reference sequence). Here the CDR3 reads CASSLKTGSAGELFF. CDR3 DNA sequence: TGTGCCAGCAGCTTAAAGACAGGGTCGGCCGGGGAGCTGTTTTTT.

The rearrangement uses TRBV6-6 and TRBJ2-1, with D uncertain. This CDR3 contains 14 residues. Per germline, CDR1 MNHNY and CDR2 SVGAGI (reference sequence). V was cut by 8 bases and J by 7 bases, with 18 bases left in between. The CDR3 DNA follows: TGTGCCAGCTCCTCCGGGCCTAGTGGTAATGAGCAGTTCTTC. Translated: CASSSGPSGNEQFF.